Each of the 24 T cell receptor beta chains below was sequenced from the same sample in a study of T cell changes during pregnancy in multiple sclerosis. The data were produced by immunoSEQ multiplex PCR, yet TCRdb's version contains in-frame clones alone and is incomplete. Of about 92,000 clones in the sample, about 92% were seen once. Here the sequenced sample was peripheral blood, taken in the first trimester of pregnancy. These receptors were taken from a female donor with multiple sclerosis, enrolled in a pregnancy study.

The rearrangement uses TRBV28 and TRBJ1-2; D is unclear. The CDR3 contains 13 residues. V was trimmed by 8 bases and J by 5 bases, leaving 15 bases between them. Germline loops: CDR1 MDHEN, CDR2 SYDVKM. This CDR3 is CASLVPGPYGYTF. The CDR3 DNA follows: TGTGCCAGCCTCGTCCCGGGTCCATATGGCTACACCTTC.

This chain links TRBV5-1 with TRBJ1-1, with unresolved D. Trimming took off 6 bases at V and 2 bases at J, with 5 bases between the two ends. CDR3 length: 11 residues. Looked up from germline, CDR1 is SGHRS and CDR2 is YFSETQ. DNA for the CDR3: TGCGCCAGCAACTCCAACACTGAAGCTTTCTTT. It encodes CASNSNTEAFF.

The chain is built from TRBV4-2 and TRBJ1-4; maybe TRBD1 (5 bases). The CDR3 is made up of 16 amino acids. Germline lookup yields CDR1 LGHNA and CDR2 YNFKEQ. Trimming cost V 3 bases and J 7 bases, with 18 bases left between them. The CDR3 region is CASSHSSDSLPEKLFF. CDR3 nucleotide sequence: TGTGCCAGCAGCCACTCTTCCGACAGTCTTCCTGAAAAACTGTTTTTT.

This chain connects TRBV5-6 to TRBJ1-1; D might be TRBD1 (5 bases). The CDR3 sequence is 13 residues long. Per the germline V gene, CDR1 is SGHDT and CDR2 is YYEEEE. The V and J ends lost 5 bases and 2 bases respectively, with 10 bases between them. CDR3 sequence reads: CASSQGGNTEAFF. In DNA form, the CDR3 reads TGTGCCAGCAGTCAGGGAGGAAACACTGAAGCTTTCTTT.

J is TRBJ1-5 and V is TRBV19; 7 positions agree with TRBD1. J gave up 2 bases and V 8 bases, and 3 bases lay outside the gene matches. CDR1 is LNHDA and CDR2 is SQIVND in the germline V gene (reference sequence). The CDR3 consists of 13 residues. The CDR3 nucleotides are TGTGCCAGTGCTACAGGGGGCAATCAGCCCCAGCATTTT. Protein product: CASATGGNQPQHF.

The chain joins TRBV5-1 to TRBJ2-1, with 8 bases that match TRBD2. This CDR3 is 14 amino acids long. Losses at the gene ends were 4 bases for V and 10 bases for J; bases not matched to a gene: 10. Germline V gene sequence: CDR1 SGHRS, CDR2 YFSETQ. The CDR3 reads CASSKAGASEEQFF. CDR3 in DNA: TGCGCCAGCAGCAAAGCGGGGGCCTCGGAAGAGCAGTTCTTC.

The chain is built from TRBV7-9 and TRBJ2-7; D unresolved. V was pared by 0 bases and J by 3 bases, with 15 bases between. The CDR3 spans 16 residues. Germline-derived CDR1 and CDR2 are SEHNR and FQNEAQ (reference sequence). The CDR3 reads CASSLAGHTTDYEQYF. The DNA for the CDR3 is TGTGCCAGCAGCTTAGCTGGGCACACCACAGACTACGAGCAGTACTTC.

CDR3 sequence (DNA): TGTGCCAGTAGTAAGCGGGACAGGGGTAACGAGCAGTACTTC. It codes for CASSKRDRGNEQYF. V usage is TRBV19 and J usage is TRBJ2-7; 10 nucleotides match TRBD1. The germline CDR1 and CDR2 sequences are LNHDA and SQIVND (reference sequence). This CDR3 contains 14 residues. Trimming removed 4 bases from V and 5 bases from J; junction bases left unmatched: 5.

The chain uses TRBV29-1 and TRBJ2-3; TRBD2 matches at 13 bases. Trimming at V came to 5 bases and at J to 0 bases, leaving 8 bases not matched to a gene. CDR3 length: 17 amino acids. The germline CDR1 and CDR2 sequences are SQVTM and ANQGSEA. For the CDR3, the DNA is TGCAGCGTTACAGGGACTAGCGGGGCGTTTAGCACAGATACGCAGTATTTT. Its protein is CSVTGTSGAFSTDTQYF.

The chain combines TRBV6-6 with TRBJ1-1; tentative D call: TRBD1 (5 bases). The CDR3 runs 15 residues. Trimming left V 2 bases short and J 1 base short, with 11 bases between. The germline V gene has CDR1 MNHNY and CDR2 SVGAGI (reference sequence). The CDR3 DNA reads TGTGCCAGCAGTTACGGAGGGGCCAAGAACACTGAAGCTTTCTTT. Protein product: CASSYGGAKNTEAFF.

V and J are TRBV6-1 and TRBJ2-3; 7 bases match TRBD1. CDR1 is MNHNS, CDR2 SASEGT, per germline. The CDR3 runs 15 residues. The junction had 5 bases not matched to a gene; V was cut back by 3 bases and J by 2 bases. CDR3 amino acids: CASSDGTAVTDTQYF. The CDR3 DNA reads as TGTGCCAGCAGTGATGGGACAGCAGTCACAGATACGCAGTATTTT.

J is TRBJ1-1 and V is TRBV6-5; no definite D call. The CDR3 runs to 13 residues. Trimming left V 6 bases short and J 3 bases short, with 11 bases between. The germline V gene encodes CDR1 MNHEY and CDR2 SVGAGI. The chain's CDR3 is CASSSRLDTEAFF. CDR3 DNA sequence: TGTGCCAGCAGCTCCAGATTGGACACTGAAGCTTTCTTT.

The chain carries TRBV16 and TRBJ1-3; D is ambiguous. CDR1 and CDR2 (germline): KGHSY, FQNENV. The CDR3 consists of 16 residues. Trimming stripped 0 bases from V and 1 base from J, with 10 bases between. CDR3 sequence reads: CASSQSFRGSGNTIYF. In nucleotides, the CDR3 is TGTGCCAGCAGCCAATCATTTCGAGGGTCTGGAAACACCATATATTTT.

This chain joins TRBV4-2 and TRBJ1-2; D not certain. Trimming shortened V by 1 base and J by 2 bases, and 8 bases separated the two germline ends. From germline, CDR1 is LGHNA and CDR2 YNFKEQ. CDR3 length equals 14 residues. CDR3 sequence reads: CASSQVSGNYGYTF. The CDR3, as DNA: TGTGCCAGCAGCCAAGTTTCGGGGAACTATGGCTACACCTTC.

The chain joins TRBV30 to TRBJ2-5; TRBD2 matches 12 bases. This CDR3 is 18 amino acids long. After removal of 5 bases from V and 2 bases from J, the junction contained 15 bases not matched to a gene. Germline values: CDR1 GTSNPN, CDR2 SVGIG (reference sequence). CDR3 loop: CAWSDGLAGGIKQETQYF. CDR3 coding DNA: TGTGCCTGGTCCGACGGGCTAGCGGGAGGGATAAAGCAAGAGACCCAGTACTTC.

The chain joins TRBV19 to TRBJ2-7, with 12 positions matching TRBD1. V shed 3 bases and J 6 bases; nucleotides not matched to a gene: 6. The germline V gene has CDR1 LNHDA and CDR2 SQIVND (reference sequence). The CDR3 loop spans 15 amino acids. The CDR3 bases are TGTGCCAGTAGTATTCCCGGGACAGGGGGCGGCGAGCAGTACTTC. Its translation: CASSIPGTGGGEQYF.

This chain uses TRBV9 with TRBJ1-1, with no clear D. The length of the CDR3 is 15 residues. Germline CDR1 SGDLS, CDR2 YYNGEE. V was cut by 4 bases and J by 1 base, with 14 bases left in between. The CDR3 region is CASSFLATGNTEAFF. CDR3 coding DNA: TGTGCCAGCAGCTTCCTGGCCACGGGGAACACTGAAGCTTTCTTT.

The chain couples TRBV9 to TRBJ1-3; D not certain. The germline gives CDR1 SGDLS, CDR2 YYNGEE. There are 15 residues in the CDR3. V shed 0 bases and J shed 7 bases, with 14 bases lying between them. The DNA for the CDR3 is TGTGCCAGCAGCGTAGGGGAGGGTAAGTGGAACACCATATATTTT. Protein sequence: CASSVGEGKWNTIYF.

The J gene is TRBJ2-7, the V gene TRBV4-1; TRBD1 agrees at 9 bases. Losses at the gene ends were 6 bases for V and 2 bases for J; bases not matched to a gene: 8. The germline CDR1 and CDR2 sequences are MGHRA and YSYEKL. This CDR3 region has 15 residues. CDR3 DNA: TGCGCCAGCAGGTTGGGACAGGGTGAAACCTACGAGCAGTACTTC. It encodes CASRLGQGETYEQYF.

The chain employs TRBV6-1 and TRBJ2-5; TRBD1 matches at 9 bases. The germline CDR1 and CDR2 sequences are MNHNS and SASEGT. This CDR3 contains 13 residues. Germline trimming cut 6 bases from V and 4 bases from J; bases unmatched to any gene: 3. The CDR3 here is CASRGTGIETQYF. The CDR3 coding sequence is TGTGCCAGCAGGGGGACAGGGATAGAGACCCAGTACTTC.

V gene TRBV27 combines with J gene TRBJ2-7; tentative D call: TRBD1 (6 bases). This CDR3 is built from 13 residues. V shed 3 bases and J shed 9 bases, with 15 bases lying between them. Germline V gene lookup returns CDR1 MNHEY and CDR2 SMNVEV (reference sequence). CDR3 loop: CASSFIWGQGQYF. For the CDR3, the DNA is TGTGCCAGCAGTTTTATTTGGGGACAAGGGCAGTACTTC.

This chain links TRBV27 with TRBJ1-1; 9 positions match TRBD1. The CDR3 runs 15 residues. Germline V gene lookup returns CDR1 MNHEY and CDR2 SMNVEV (reference sequence). V lost 3 bases and J lost 0; bases outside the gene matches: 2. The chain's CDR3 is CASSLGQGLNTEAFF. The DNA of the CDR3 is TGTGCCAGCAGTTTGGGACAGGGTCTGAACACTGAAGCTTTCTTT.

The V call is TRBV7-2, the J call TRBJ1-2; 8 bases agree with TRBD1. The CDR3 consists of 15 residues. V trimming: 6 bases; J trimming: 3 bases; junction bases outside the gene matches: 9. The V gene's germline CDR1 is SGHTA and CDR2 FQGNSA. The CDR3, as DNA: TGTGCCAGCAGTCAACAGGGGGGGGAGGACTATGGCTACACCTTC. Translated, it gives CASSQQGGEDYGYTF.

The gene calls are TRBV5-6 and TRBJ1-1; no firm D call. Trimming stripped 0 bases from V and 4 bases from J, with 10 bases between. In germline, CDR1 is SGHDT, CDR2 YYEEEE. This CDR3 has 14 residues. The CDR3 spells CASSLVSVSTEAFF. The CDR3 bases are TGTGCCAGCAGCTTGGTTTCGGTGAGCACTGAAGCTTTCTTT. Using reference TRBV5-6 and TRBJ1-1 for the parts outside the CDR3, the full variable domain is DAGVTQSPTHLIKTRGQQVTLRCSPKSGHDTVSWYQQALGQGPQFIFQYYEEEERQRGNFPDRFSGHQFPNYSSELNVNALLLGDSALYLCASSLVSVSTEAFFGQGTRLTVV.